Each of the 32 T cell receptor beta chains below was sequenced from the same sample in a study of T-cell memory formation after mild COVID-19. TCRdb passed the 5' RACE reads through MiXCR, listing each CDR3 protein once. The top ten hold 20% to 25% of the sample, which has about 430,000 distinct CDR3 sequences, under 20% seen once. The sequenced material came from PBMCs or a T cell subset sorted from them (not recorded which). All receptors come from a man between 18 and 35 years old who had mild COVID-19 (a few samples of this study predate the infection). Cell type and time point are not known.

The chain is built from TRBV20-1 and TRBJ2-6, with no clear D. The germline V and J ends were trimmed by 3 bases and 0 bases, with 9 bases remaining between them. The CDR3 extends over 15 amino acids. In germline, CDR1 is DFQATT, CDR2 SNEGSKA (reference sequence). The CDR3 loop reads CSARGYGSGANVLTF. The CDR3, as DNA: TGCAGTGCTAGGGGGTACGGCTCTGGGGCCAACGTCCTGACTTTC.

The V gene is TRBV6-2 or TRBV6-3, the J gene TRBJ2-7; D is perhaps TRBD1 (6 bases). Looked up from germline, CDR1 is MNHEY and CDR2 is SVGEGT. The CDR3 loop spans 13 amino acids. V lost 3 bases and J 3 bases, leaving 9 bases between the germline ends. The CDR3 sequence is CASSYGTFYEQYF. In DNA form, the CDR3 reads TGTGCCAGCAGTTATGGGACATTCTACGAGCAGTACTTC.

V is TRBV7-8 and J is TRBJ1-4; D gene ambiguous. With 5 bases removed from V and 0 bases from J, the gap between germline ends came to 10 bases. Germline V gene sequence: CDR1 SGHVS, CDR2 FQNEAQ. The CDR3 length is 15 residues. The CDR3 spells CASSIRTTTNEKLFF. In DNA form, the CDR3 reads TGTGCCAGCAGCATCCGGACTACAACTAATGAAAAACTGTTTTTT. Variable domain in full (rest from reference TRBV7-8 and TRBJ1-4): GAGVSQSPRYKVAKRGQDVALRCDPISGHVSLFWYQQALGQGPEFLTYFQNEAQLDKSGLPSDRFFAERPEGSVSTLKIQRTQQEDSAVYLCASSIRTTTNEKLFFGSGTQLSVL.

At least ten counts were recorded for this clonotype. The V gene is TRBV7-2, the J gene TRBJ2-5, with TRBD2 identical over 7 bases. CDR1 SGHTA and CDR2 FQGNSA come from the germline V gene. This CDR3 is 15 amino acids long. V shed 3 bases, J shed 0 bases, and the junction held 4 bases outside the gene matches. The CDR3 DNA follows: TGTGCCAGCAGCTTTCGGCTAGCGGACCAAGAGACCCAGTACTTC. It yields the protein CASSFRLADQETQYF.

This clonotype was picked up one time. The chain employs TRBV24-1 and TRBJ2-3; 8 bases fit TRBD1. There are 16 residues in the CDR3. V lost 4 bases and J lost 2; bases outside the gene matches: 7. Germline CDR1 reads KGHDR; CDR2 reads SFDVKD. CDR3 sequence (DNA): TGTGCCACCAGTGAAGCCGGGACAGGCCACACAGATACGCAGTATTTT. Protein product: CATSEAGTGHTDTQYF.

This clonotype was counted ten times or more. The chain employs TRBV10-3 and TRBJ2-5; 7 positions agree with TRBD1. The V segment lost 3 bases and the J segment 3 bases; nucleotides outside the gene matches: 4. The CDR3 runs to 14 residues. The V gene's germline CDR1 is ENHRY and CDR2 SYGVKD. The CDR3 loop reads CAISEGTAEETQYF. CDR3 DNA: TGTGCCATCAGTGAAGGGACAGCGGAAGAGACCCAGTACTTC.

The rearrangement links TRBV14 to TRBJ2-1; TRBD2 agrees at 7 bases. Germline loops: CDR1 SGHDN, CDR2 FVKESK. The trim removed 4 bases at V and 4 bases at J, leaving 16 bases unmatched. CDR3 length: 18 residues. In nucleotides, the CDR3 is TGTGCCAGCAGCCGAGCGGCTAGCGGAGCGGCCTTTTACAATGAGCAGTTCTTC. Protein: CASSRAASGAAFYNEQFF.

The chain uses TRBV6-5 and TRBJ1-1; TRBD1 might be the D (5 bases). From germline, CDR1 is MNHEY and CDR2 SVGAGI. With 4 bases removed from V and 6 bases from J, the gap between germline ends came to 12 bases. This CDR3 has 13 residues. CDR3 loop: CASSFGRVAEAFF. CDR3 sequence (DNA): TGTGCCAGCAGTTTTGGCAGGGTGGCTGAAGCTTTCTTT.

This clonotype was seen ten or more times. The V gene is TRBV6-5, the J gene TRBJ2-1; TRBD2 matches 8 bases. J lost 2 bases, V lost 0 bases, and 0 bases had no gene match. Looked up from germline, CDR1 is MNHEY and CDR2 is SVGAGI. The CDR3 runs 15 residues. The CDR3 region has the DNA TGTGCCAGCAGTTACTCCGGGGGGGCCTACAATGAGCAGTTCTTC. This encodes CASSYSGGAYNEQFF.

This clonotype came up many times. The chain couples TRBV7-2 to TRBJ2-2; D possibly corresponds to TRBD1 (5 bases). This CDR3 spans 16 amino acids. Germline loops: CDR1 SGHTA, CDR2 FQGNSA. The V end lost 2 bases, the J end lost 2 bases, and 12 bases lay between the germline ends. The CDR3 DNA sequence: TGTGCCAGCAGCTTATTTTCGCAGGGAAACACCGGGGAGCTGTTTTTT. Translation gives CASSLFSQGNTGELFF.

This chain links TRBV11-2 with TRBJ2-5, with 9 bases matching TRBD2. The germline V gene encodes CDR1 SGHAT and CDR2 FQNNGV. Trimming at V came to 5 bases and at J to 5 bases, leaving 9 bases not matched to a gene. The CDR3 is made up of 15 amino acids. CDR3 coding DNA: TGTGCCAGCAGCCCGCCGGGACTAGCCTGGGAGACCCAGTACTTC. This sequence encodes CASSPPGLAWETQYF.

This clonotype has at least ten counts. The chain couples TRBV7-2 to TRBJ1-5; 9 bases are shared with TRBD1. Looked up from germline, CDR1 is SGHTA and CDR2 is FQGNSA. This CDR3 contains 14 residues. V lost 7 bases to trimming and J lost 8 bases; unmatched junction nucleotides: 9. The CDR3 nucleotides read TGTGCCAGCACTCCGGGACAGGGTCTGGAGCCCCAGCATTTT. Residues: CASTPGQGLEPQHF.

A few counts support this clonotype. The CDR3 region is CASSPWPGGARETQYF. DNA of the CDR3: TGTGCCAGCAGTCCATGGCCCGGGGGGGCAAGAGAGACCCAGTACTTC. This sequence joins TRBV6-5 and TRBJ2-5; 8 bases match TRBD2. This CDR3 is 16 amino acids long. V lost 5 bases to trimming and J lost 4 bases; unmatched junction nucleotides: 12. Germline values: CDR1 MNHEY, CDR2 SVGAGI.

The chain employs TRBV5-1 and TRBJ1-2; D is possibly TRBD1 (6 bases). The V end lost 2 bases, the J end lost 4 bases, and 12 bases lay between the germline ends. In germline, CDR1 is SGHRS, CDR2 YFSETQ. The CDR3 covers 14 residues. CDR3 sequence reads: CASSFYRVGYGYTF. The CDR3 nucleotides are TGCGCCAGCAGCTTCTACAGGGTGGGCTATGGCTACACCTTC.

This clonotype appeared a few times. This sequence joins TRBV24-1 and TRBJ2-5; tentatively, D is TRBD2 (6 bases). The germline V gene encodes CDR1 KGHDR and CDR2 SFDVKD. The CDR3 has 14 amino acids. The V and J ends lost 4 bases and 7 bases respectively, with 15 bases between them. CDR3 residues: CATSDPGGNPTQYF. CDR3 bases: TGTGCCACCAGTGACCCAGGCGGGAATCCGACCCAGTACTTC.

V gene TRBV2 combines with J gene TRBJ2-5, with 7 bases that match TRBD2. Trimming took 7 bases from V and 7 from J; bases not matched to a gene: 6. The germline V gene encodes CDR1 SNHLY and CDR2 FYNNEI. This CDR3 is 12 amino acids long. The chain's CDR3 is CASMGGEVTQYF. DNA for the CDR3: TGTGCCAGCATGGGAGGGGAAGTGACCCAGTACTTC. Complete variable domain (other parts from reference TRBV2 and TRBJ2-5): EPEVTQTPSHQVTQMGQEVILRCVPISNHLYFYWYRQILGQKVEFLVSFYNNEISEKSEIFDDQFSVERPDGSNFTLKIRSTKLEDSAMYFCASMGGEVTQYFGPGTRLLVL.

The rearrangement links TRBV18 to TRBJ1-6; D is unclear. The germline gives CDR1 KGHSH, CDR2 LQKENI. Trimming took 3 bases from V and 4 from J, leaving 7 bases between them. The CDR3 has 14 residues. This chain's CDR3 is CASSPGEYNSPLHF. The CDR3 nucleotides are TGTGCCAGCTCACCGGGCGAATATAATTCACCCCTCCACTTT.

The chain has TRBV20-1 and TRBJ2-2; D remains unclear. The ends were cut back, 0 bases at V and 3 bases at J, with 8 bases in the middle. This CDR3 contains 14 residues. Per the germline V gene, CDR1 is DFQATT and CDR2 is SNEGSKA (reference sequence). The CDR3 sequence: CSAREFTYTGELFF. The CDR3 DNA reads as TGCAGTGCTAGAGAGTTTACATACACCGGGGAGCTGTTTTTT.

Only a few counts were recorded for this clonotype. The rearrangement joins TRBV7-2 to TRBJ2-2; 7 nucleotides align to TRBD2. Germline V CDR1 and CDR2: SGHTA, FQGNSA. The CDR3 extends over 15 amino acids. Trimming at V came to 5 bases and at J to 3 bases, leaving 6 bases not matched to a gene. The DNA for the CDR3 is TGTGCCAGCAGCAGCCGGGACTACTACACCGGGGAGCTGTTTTTT. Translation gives CASSSRDYYTGELFF.

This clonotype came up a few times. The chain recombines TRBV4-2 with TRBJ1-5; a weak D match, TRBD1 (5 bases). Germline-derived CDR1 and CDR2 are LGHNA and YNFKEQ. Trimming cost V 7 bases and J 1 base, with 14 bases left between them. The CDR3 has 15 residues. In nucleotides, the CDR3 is TGTGCCAGCACCGAACAGGCGGTGAGCAATCAGCCCCAGCATTTT. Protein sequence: CASTEQAVSNQPQHF.

The DNA of the CDR3 is TGTGCCAGCAGCCGTACACGGGGGTGGGAGACCCAGTACTTC. Its translation is CASSRTRGWETQYF. V and J are TRBV7-2 and TRBJ2-5; perhaps TRBD2 as D (6 bases). Germline CDR1 and CDR2: SGHTA and FQGNSA. The V end was cut by 5 bases, the J end by 5 bases, with 15 bases between. The CDR3 is 14 amino acids.

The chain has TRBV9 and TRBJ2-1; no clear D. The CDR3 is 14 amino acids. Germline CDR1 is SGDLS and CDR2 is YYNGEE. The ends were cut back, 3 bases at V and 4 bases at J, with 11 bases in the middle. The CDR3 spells CASSDSWDYNEQFF. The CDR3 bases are TGTGCCAGCAGCGACAGCTGGGATTACAATGAGCAGTTCTTC.

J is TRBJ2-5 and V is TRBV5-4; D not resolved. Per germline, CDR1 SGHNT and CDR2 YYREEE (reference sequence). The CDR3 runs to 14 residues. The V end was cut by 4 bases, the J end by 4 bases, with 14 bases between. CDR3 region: CASSAPELVETQYF. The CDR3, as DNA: TGTGCCAGCAGCGCCCCGGAACTCGTAGAGACCCAGTACTTC.

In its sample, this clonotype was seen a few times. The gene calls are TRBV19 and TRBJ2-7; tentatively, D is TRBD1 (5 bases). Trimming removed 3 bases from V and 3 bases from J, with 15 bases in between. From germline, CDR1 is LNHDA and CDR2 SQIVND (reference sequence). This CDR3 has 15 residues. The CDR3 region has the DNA TGTGCCAGTAGTATGGTACAGGCTGGGTACTACGAGCAGTACTTC. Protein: CASSMVQAGYYEQYF.

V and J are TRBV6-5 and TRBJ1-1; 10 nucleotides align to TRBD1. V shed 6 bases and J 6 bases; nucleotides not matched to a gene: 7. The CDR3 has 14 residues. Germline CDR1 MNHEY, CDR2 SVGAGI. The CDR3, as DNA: TGTGCCAGCAGCCGCGGACAGGGGGACGCTGAAGCTTTCTTT. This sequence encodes CASSRGQGDAEAFF.

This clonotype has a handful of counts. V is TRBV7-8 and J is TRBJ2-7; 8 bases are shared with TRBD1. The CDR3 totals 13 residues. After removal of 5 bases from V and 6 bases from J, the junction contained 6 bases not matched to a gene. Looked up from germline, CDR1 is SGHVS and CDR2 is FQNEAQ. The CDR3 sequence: CASSPDRAAEQYV. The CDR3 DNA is TGTGCCAGCAGCCCGGACAGGGCCGCCGAGCAGTACGTC.

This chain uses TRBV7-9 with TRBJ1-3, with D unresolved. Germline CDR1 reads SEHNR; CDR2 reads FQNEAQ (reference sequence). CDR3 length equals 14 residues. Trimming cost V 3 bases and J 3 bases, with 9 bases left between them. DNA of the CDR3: TGTGCCAGCAGCTTCTCGTGGGATGGAAACACCATATATTTT. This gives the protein CASSFSWDGNTIYF. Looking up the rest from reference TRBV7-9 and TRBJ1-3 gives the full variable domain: DTGVSQNPRHKITKRGQNVTFRCDPISEHNRLYWYRQTLGQGPEFLTYFQNEAQLEKSRLLSDRFSAERPKGSFSTLEIQRTEQGDSAMYLCASSFSWDGNTIYFGEGSWLTVV.

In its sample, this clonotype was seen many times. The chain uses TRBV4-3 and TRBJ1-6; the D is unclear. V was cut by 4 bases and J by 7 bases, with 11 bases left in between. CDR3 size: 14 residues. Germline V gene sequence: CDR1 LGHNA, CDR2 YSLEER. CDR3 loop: CASSPLTPNSPLHF. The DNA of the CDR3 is TGCGCCAGCAGCCCCCTTACTCCGAATTCACCCCTCCACTTT.

This CDR3 reads CASSLLHTNSPLHF. The CDR3 DNA is TGTGCCAGCTCACTTCTCCATACTAATTCACCCCTCCACTTT. The rearrangement links TRBV18 to TRBJ1-6; no reliable D call. The V end was cut by 4 bases, the J end by 6 bases, with 10 bases between. The CDR3 spans 14 residues. Germline lookup yields CDR1 KGHSH and CDR2 LQKENI.

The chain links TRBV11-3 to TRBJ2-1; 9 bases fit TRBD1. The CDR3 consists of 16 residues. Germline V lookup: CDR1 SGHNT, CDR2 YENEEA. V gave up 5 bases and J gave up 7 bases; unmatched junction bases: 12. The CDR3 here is CASSPHPGQGMNEQFF. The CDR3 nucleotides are TGTGCCAGCAGCCCCCATCCGGGACAGGGCATGAATGAGCAGTTCTTC.

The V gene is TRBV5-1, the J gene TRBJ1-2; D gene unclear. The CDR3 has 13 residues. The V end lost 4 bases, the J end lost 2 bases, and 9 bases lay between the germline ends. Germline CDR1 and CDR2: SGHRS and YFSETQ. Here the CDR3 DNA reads TGCGCCAGCAGCAAAGTCGCCAACTATGGCTACACCTTC. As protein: CASSKVANYGYTF.

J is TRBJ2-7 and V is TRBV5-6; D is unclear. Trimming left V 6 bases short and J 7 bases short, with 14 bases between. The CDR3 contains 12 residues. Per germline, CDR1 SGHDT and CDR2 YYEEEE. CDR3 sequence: CASTGSEGEQYF. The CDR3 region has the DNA TGTGCCAGCACCGGTTCGGAAGGGGAGCAGTACTTC.